The next 21 T cell receptor beta chains were all read from a single sample in a study of shared clonotypes between healthy human individuals. Sequenced by immunoSEQ multiplex PCR; TCRdb stores in-frame clones only, minus some. The sample includes about a million clones, approximately 77% of them seen just once. The specimen sequenced was memory CD4+ T cells from PBMCs. As to subset: CD45RA-negative fraction. These receptors originate from a man between 18 and 35 years old in good health. Some clones in this sample may be carry-over from other donors' samples.

The chain recombines TRBV5-1 with TRBJ2-7, with TRBD2 matching over 11 bases. V lost 2 bases to trimming and J lost 6 bases; unmatched junction nucleotides: 7. Germline CDR1 and CDR2: SGHRS and YFSETQ. The CDR3 is 15 residues long. CDR3 bases: TGCGCCAGCAGCTTCTATAGCCTAGCGGGAGGCGAGCAGTACTTC. It codes for CASSFYSLAGGEQYF.

This clone has just a few counts. In nucleotides, the CDR3 is TGTGCCAGCAGCTTAGCGTCCTGGTACTATGGCTACACCTTC. Translated, it gives CASSLASWYYGYTF. V gene TRBV7-9 combines with J gene TRBJ1-2; the D is unclear. The CDR3 totals 14 residues. Germline V gives CDR1 SEHNR, CDR2 FQNEAQ (reference sequence). Trimming took off 0 bases at V and 3 bases at J, with 8 bases between the two ends.

This chain connects TRBV27 to TRBJ2-1; 9 bases fit TRBD1. This CDR3 is 15 amino acids long. With 4 bases clipped from V and 9 bases from J, the junction kept 10 bases outside the gene matches. From germline, CDR1 is MNHEY and CDR2 SMNVEV (reference sequence). In DNA form, the CDR3 reads TGTGCCAGCAGTTCTCTCCGGGACAGGGAGGGTGAGCAGTTCTTC. Residues: CASSSLRDREGEQFF.

The chain couples TRBV11-2 to TRBJ1-2; D possibly corresponds to TRBD1 (6 bases). The V end was cut by 5 bases, the J end by 5 bases, with 18 bases between. This CDR3 has 15 amino acids. CDR1 is SGHAT and CDR2 is FQNNGV in the germline V gene. The CDR3 sequence is CASSPDSQGLYGYTF. Here the CDR3 DNA reads TGTGCCAGCAGCCCCGATTCACAGGGATTGTATGGCTACACCTTC. The whole variable domain, filled in from reference TRBV11-2 and TRBJ1-2, reads EAGVAQSPRYKIIEKRQSVAFWCNPISGHATLYWYQQILGQGPKLLIQFQNNGVVDDSQLPKDRFSAERLKGVDSTLKIQPAKLEDSAVYLCASSPDSQGLYGYTFGSGTRLTVV.

On this clone: The same CDR3 also results from other DNA sequences found in this sample. V usage is TRBV29-1 and J usage is TRBJ1-5; TRBD1 agrees at 7 bases. V was pared by 4 bases and J by 4 bases, with 1 base of the junction left unmatched. The germline gives CDR1 SQVTM, CDR2 ANQGSEA. CDR3 size: 12 residues. CDR3 DNA: TGCAGCGTTGCAGGGGGGAATCAGCCCCAGCATTTT. This translates into CSVAGGNQPQHF.

The V call is TRBV28, the J call TRBJ1-5; no clear D. The CDR3 covers 15 residues. Germline V lookup: CDR1 MDHEN, CDR2 SYDVKM. V shed 3 bases and J shed 0 bases, with 9 bases lying between them. CDR3 sequence: CASSFSGGSNQPQHF. The CDR3 DNA follows: TGTGCCAGCAGTTTTTCGGGCGGTAGCAATCAGCCCCAGCATTTT.

The chain carries TRBV27 and TRBJ2-7, with 9 bases aligning to TRBD2. Germline assignment: CDR1 MNHEY and CDR2 SMNVEV (reference sequence). The CDR3 is 15 amino acids. V shed 6 bases and J 0 bases; nucleotides not matched to a gene: 6. CDR3 nucleotides: TGTGCCAGCAGCCAGACTAGCGGCGCCTCCTACGAGCAGTACTTC. This gives the protein CASSQTSGASYEQYF.

This clone was recorded a few times. The chain carries TRBV20-1 and TRBJ1-2; possible D gene TRBD1, 6 bases. This CDR3 has 11 residues. V lost 1 base and J lost 12, with 12 bases in between. In germline, CDR1 is DFQATT, CDR2 SNEGSKA (reference sequence). The CDR3 sequence: CSARAGQLNTF. The CDR3 nucleotides are TGCAGTGCTAGAGCTGGACAGCTAAACACCTTC.

The chain carries TRBV28 and TRBJ1-2; D gene unclear. CDR1 and CDR2 (germline): MDHEN, SYDVKM. This CDR3 has 16 residues. V was cut by 1 base and J by 6 bases, with 18 bases left in between. The CDR3 region has the DNA TGTGCCAGCAGTTTATTAGCCGGGGTCAATATCCATGGCTACACCTTC. It is translated as CASSLLAGVNIHGYTF.

The chain employs TRBV18 and TRBJ2-3, with 8 bases identical to TRBD1. This CDR3 has 16 amino acids. Germline V gene data show CDR1 as KGHSH and CDR2 as LQKENI. J was trimmed by 4 bases and V by 1 base; bases with no gene match: 7. CDR3 nucleotides: TGTGCCAGCTCACCACGGGCAGGGGGCGCGGCAGATACGCAGTATTTT. Amino acids: CASSPRAGGAADTQYF.

The table lists this clone with a count of one. The chain has TRBV6-1 and TRBJ1-5; unclear D gene. CDR3 length equals 13 residues. Trimming left V 4 bases short and J 11 bases short, with 15 bases between. Per germline, CDR1 MNHNS and CDR2 SASEGT. CDR3 residues: CASSGELESAQHF. Written as DNA, the CDR3 is TGTGCCAGCAGTGGTGAGCTAGAATCAGCCCAGCATTTT.

The rearrangement links TRBV28 to TRBJ2-4, with 9 bases aligning to TRBD1. Germline-derived CDR1 and CDR2 are MDHEN and SYDVKM. V shed 5 bases, J shed 7 bases, and the junction held 6 bases outside the gene matches. The CDR3 length is 14 residues. CDR3 protein: CASSLRTGANIQYF. CDR3 nucleotide sequence: TGTGCCAGCAGTCTAAGGACAGGGGCCAACATTCAGTACTTC.

J is TRBJ2-1 and V is TRBV6-1; perhaps D is TRBD1 or TRBD2 (6 bases each). This CDR3 has 15 amino acids. V lost 5 bases, J lost 3 bases, and 14 bases lay in between. CDR1 MNHNS and CDR2 SASEGT come from the germline V gene. CDR3 sequence reads: CASSQRGVLYNEQFF. The CDR3, as DNA: TGTGCCAGCAGTCAGAGGGGGGTACTCTACAATGAGCAGTTCTTC.

The chain combines TRBV19 with TRBJ2-5; 7 nucleotides agree with TRBD2. V lost 1 base to trimming and J lost 1 base; unmatched junction nucleotides: 3. Germline CDR1 and CDR2: LNHDA and SQIVND (reference sequence). The CDR3 has 15 residues. The CDR3 nucleotides read TGTGCCAGTAGTATAGGAGCGGGACCCCAAGAGACCCAGTACTTC. Protein sequence: CASSIGAGPQETQYF.

This clone was seen many times. This sequence joins TRBV5-8 and TRBJ2-7; TRBD1 aligns across 8 bases. V gave up 4 bases and J gave up 3 bases; unmatched junction bases: 9. CDR3 size: 15 residues. Germline CDR1 reads SGHTS; CDR2 reads YDEGEE. CDR3: CASSPRTGTYYEQYF. Written as DNA, the CDR3 is TGTGCCAGCAGCCCGCGGACAGGGACTTACTACGAGCAGTACTTC.

CDR3 region: CASSDLAASSYNEQFF. The CDR3 nucleotides read TGTGCCAGCAGTGATCTAGCGGCTAGCTCCTACAATGAGCAGTTCTTC. This chain links TRBV6-4 with TRBJ2-1; 7 nucleotides align to TRBD2. Per the germline V gene, CDR1 is MRHNA and CDR2 is SNTAGT. V gave up 3 bases and J gave up 0 bases; unmatched junction bases: 5. The CDR3 totals 16 residues.

This clone appeared a single time. The V and J genes are TRBV18 and TRBJ2-7, with D perhaps TRBD1 (6 bases). Per germline, CDR1 KGHSH and CDR2 LQKENI. V was shortened by 6 bases and J by 0 bases, with 15 bases between the two germline ends. The CDR3 is 15 amino acids. The CDR3 sequence: CASSPTQDSSYEQYF. CDR3 nucleotide sequence: TGTGCCAGCTCCCCAACGCAGGACAGCTCCTACGAGCAGTACTTC. The full variable domain, rest sourced from reference TRBV18 and TRBJ2-7, is NAGVMQNPRHLVRRRGQEARLRCSPMKGHSHVYWYRQLPEEGLKFMVYLQKENIIDESGMPKERFSAEFPKEGPSILRIQQVVRGDSAAYFCASSPTQDSSYEQYFGPGTRLTVT.

About this clone itself: It may be a read error: a sequence one base away is much more abundant. The sample contains more than one DNA sequence encoding this CDR3. The chain is built from TRBV7-3 and TRBJ2-3; possible D gene TRBD2, 5 bases. V was pared by 0 bases and J by 1 base, with 5 bases between. This CDR3 is built from 14 residues. The germline CDR1 and CDR2 sequences are SGHTA and FQGTGA. CDR3 DNA sequence: TGTGCCAGCAGCTTAACTAGCGGCACAGATACGCAGTATTTT. It translates to CASSLTSGTDTQYF.

The genes are TRBV11-3 and TRBJ2-4; TRBD1 aligns across 8 bases. The ends lost 4 bases at V and 3 bases at J; junction bases unmatched: 14. The CDR3 runs 18 residues. CDR1 SGHNT and CDR2 YENEEA come from the germline V gene. CDR3 nucleotides: TGTGCCAGCAGCTCGCGTTATAACAGGGGGATGTTCAAAAACATTCAGTACTTC. Encoded protein: CASSSRYNRGMFKNIQYF.

The chain employs TRBV6-5 and TRBJ1-4, with 9 nucleotides matching TRBD1. CDR1 is MNHEY, CDR2 SVGAGI, per germline. The CDR3 spans 15 residues. Trimming removed 0 bases from V and 8 bases from J; junction bases left unmatched: 4. For the CDR3, the DNA is TGTGCCAGCAGTTACTCGGGGACAGGGAGGGAAAAACTGTTTTTT. Its protein product is CASSYSGTGREKLFF.

The V gene is TRBV7-2, the J gene TRBJ1-3, with TRBD1 matching over 9 bases. This CDR3 comprises 16 residues. Losses at the gene ends were 2 bases for V and 3 bases for J; bases not matched to a gene: 5. CDR1 is SGHTA, CDR2 FQGNSA, per germline. CDR3 nucleotides: TGTGCCAGCAGCTTATTATCGACAGGGGGTGGAAACACCATATATTTT. It encodes CASSLLSTGGGNTIYF. The entire variable domain, with the rest obtained from reference TRBV7-2 and TRBJ1-3, is as follows: GAGVSQSPSNKVTEKGKDVELRCDPISGHTALYWYRQSLGQGLEFLIYFQGNSAPDKSGLPSDRFSAERTGGSVSTLTIQRTQQEDSAVYLCASSLLSTGGGNTIYFGEGSWLTVV.